Here is one T cell receptor (beta chain) with its context. What it binds is unknown. Only in-frame clones appear in the TCRdb table, and some are missing; sequencing was by immunoSEQ multiplex PCR. Here the sample spans tens of thousands of clones, about 86% being singletons. The source of the sample is a study of OX40 agonist ivuxolimab in advanced cancers. Unmatched junction bases numbered 5, after V lost 7 bases and J lost 2 bases. The CDR3 contains 13 residues. CDR1 is SQVTM and CDR2 is ANQGSEA in the germline V gene. Points from the study as a whole: Among the lowest levels of clonal expansion were found in partial responders at 0.1-3.0 mg/kg.

Excluded were patients having autoimmune disease history or systemic immunosuppression. This specimen consisted of CD4+ or CD8+ T cells sorted from blood, obtained in a trial of the OX40 agonist ivuxolimab. The TCR comes from an adult with an advanced solid tumor such as melanoma, head and neck, liver or kidney cancer. This chain connects TRBV29-1 to TRBJ2-7; 10 bases map to TRBD1. The CDR3 region is CSARDRGTYEQYF. In DNA form, the CDR3 reads TGCAGCGCCCGGGACAGGGGTACCTACGAGCAGTACTTC.